These 13 T cell receptor beta chains came from one sample sequenced in a study of T cells after yellow fever vaccination. MiXCR, run by TCRdb on the 5' RACE reads, gives a single entry per CDR3 protein. The data contain 310,000 or so distinct CDR3 sequences, 6.8% of them singletons. The specimen was PBMCs, collected around 45 days after the first yellow fever vaccination. Source of these receptors: a man between 18 and 29 years old who received the YFV17D yellow fever vaccine.

This clonotype was seen repeatedly, ten times or more. This sequence joins TRBV20-1 and TRBJ1-2, with D tentatively TRBD1 (6 bases). CDR1 is DFQATT, CDR2 SNEGSKA, per germline (reference sequence). Between the trimmed V and J ends, which lost 2 bases and 1 base, there was a span of 11 bases. The CDR3 runs 14 residues. The CDR3 coding sequence is TGCAGTGCTAGAAGGACAGACCTTAACTATGGCTACACCTTC. Residues: CSARRTDLNYGYTF.

This clonotype was picked up a small number of times. The rearrangement links TRBV19 to TRBJ1-1; D gene ambiguous. Deletions cut 1 base from V and 2 bases from J, with 8 bases between. There are 14 residues in the CDR3. Germline values: CDR1 LNHDA, CDR2 SQIVND (reference sequence). The CDR3 sequence: CASSIGTANTEAFF. The CDR3 nucleotides read TGTGCCAGTAGTATAGGTACAGCTAACACTGAAGCTTTCTTT. The variable domain in full, completed from reference TRBV19 and TRBJ1-1, reads DGGITQSPKYLFRKEGQNVTLSCEQNLNHDAMYWYRQDPGQGLRLIYYSQIVNDFQKGDIAEGYSVSREKKESFPLTVTSAQKNPTAFYLCASSIGTANTEAFFGQGTRLTVV.

The V and J genes are TRBV19 and TRBJ1-5; D not resolved. Trimming shortened V by 1 base and J by 4 bases, and 14 bases separated the two germline ends. From germline, CDR1 is LNHDA and CDR2 SQIVND (reference sequence). CDR3 length: 16 residues. The CDR3 region is CASSIGRIALNQPQHF. The CDR3 nucleotides are TGTGCCAGTAGTATAGGGCGGATAGCCCTTAATCAGCCCCAGCATTTT.

This clonotype was picked up a small number of times. The genes are TRBV23-1 and TRBJ2-1, with D perhaps TRBD2 (9 bases). TRBV23-1 is classed as an ORF, of uncertain function. The ends were cut back, 9 bases at V and 5 bases at J, with 38 bases in the middle. The CDR3 spans 21 residues. CDR3 sequence (DNA): TGCGCCAGTGGAGACAGGGGAATTGCCTCAGAATCTAGCGGGGACCACAATGAGCAGTTCTTC. It yields the protein CASGDRGIASESSGDHNEQFF.

This chain joins TRBV27 and TRBJ2-1; TRBD1 matches at 11 bases. Trimming removed 5 bases from V and 4 bases from J; junction bases left unmatched: 16. CDR3 length: 19 amino acids. CDR1 MNHEY and CDR2 SMNVEV come from the germline V gene (reference sequence). The CDR3 DNA follows: TGTGCCAGCAGTAATTCCGGGGGACAGGGGGTAATGCTTTACAATGAGCAGTTCTTC. This encodes CASSNSGGQGVMLYNEQFF.

CDR3 in amino acids: CSASSERAVEQFF. The DNA for the CDR3 is TGCAGTGCTTCGAGCGAAAGGGCAGTTGAGCAGTTCTTC. The V and J genes are TRBV20-1 and TRBJ2-1; D call uncertain. The CDR3 extends over 13 amino acids. The V end was cut by 5 bases, the J end by 9 bases, with 17 bases between. CDR1 and CDR2 from the germline V gene are DFQATT and SNEGSKA (reference sequence).

J is TRBJ2-1 and V is TRBV6-1; the match to TRBD1 covers 11 bases. CDR3 size: 16 residues. Germline lookup yields CDR1 MNHNS and CDR2 SASEGT. After removal of 5 bases from V and 5 bases from J, the junction contained 8 bases not matched to a gene. The DNA of the CDR3 is TGTGCCAGCAGTCCCGGGACAGGGGGACGTCACAATGAGCAGTTCTTC. It yields the protein CASSPGTGGRHNEQFF.

This clonotype was detected a few times. The chain is built from TRBV19 and TRBJ1-5; no clear D. V dropped 10 bases and J dropped 0 bases, with 10 bases sitting between them. Germline CDR1 reads LNHDA; CDR2 reads SQIVND (reference sequence). This CDR3 is 13 amino acids long. CDR3 coding DNA: TGTGCCACCTCCCCCGTTAGCAATCAGCCCCAGCATTTT. This sequence encodes CATSPVSNQPQHF.

The chain uses TRBV7-6 and TRBJ2-1; TRBD2 is a possible D gene (5 bases). Germline-derived CDR1 and CDR2 are SGHVS and FNYEAQ. This CDR3 spans 17 amino acids. V shed 6 bases and J shed 2 bases, with 20 bases lying between them. In DNA form, the CDR3 reads TGTGCCAGCAGTTCCGCCGACTACCTGGGCACCTACAATGAGCAGTTCTTC. It is translated as CASSSADYLGTYNEQFF.

The chain carries TRBV7-9 and TRBJ2-7, with D perhaps matching TRBD1 (6 bases). The length of the CDR3 is 13 residues. Between the trimmed V and J ends, which lost 4 bases and 7 bases, there was a span of 14 bases. The germline gives CDR1 SEHNR, CDR2 FQNEAQ (reference sequence). CDR3 bases: TGTGCCAGCAGCTCACGACAGGCCGGGGAGCAGTACTTC. It translates to CASSSRQAGEQYF.

The chain carries TRBV28 and TRBJ1-2, with D tentatively TRBD1 (5 bases). The CDR3 is made up of 18 amino acids. The germline gives CDR1 MDHEN, CDR2 SYDVKM. V was pared by 8 bases and J by 5 bases, with 30 bases between. CDR3 loop: CASVPLGHTRISRYGYTF. The CDR3 DNA reads TGTGCCAGCGTCCCCTTGGGGCACACCAGAATCTCACGGTATGGCTACACCTTC.

The table lists this clonotype with many counts. The chain uses TRBV6-1 and TRBJ2-1, with D possibly matching TRBD2 (7 bases). Trimming took off 8 bases at V and 8 bases at J, with 25 bases between the two ends. CDR3 length: 16 amino acids. CDR1 MNHNS and CDR2 SASEGT come from the germline V gene. The CDR3 spells CASSLTGGGAVDEQFF. CDR3 DNA: TGTGCCAGCTCCCTTACTGGAGGGGGGGCCGTGGATGAGCAGTTCTTC.

This clonotype was detected only a few times. This sequence joins TRBV6-5 and TRBJ2-7, with 9 bases aligning to TRBD1. The length of the CDR3 is 16 residues. Germline V CDR1 and CDR2: MNHEY, SVGAGI. V trimming: 2 bases; J trimming: 3 bases; junction bases outside the gene matches: 8. The CDR3 is CASSYDRGEGGYEQYF. CDR3 DNA: TGTGCCAGCAGTTACGACAGGGGGGAGGGGGGCTACGAGCAGTACTTC.